Below are 17 T cell receptor beta chains sequenced from a single sample in a study of blood T cell repertoires in COVID-19. Sequenced by immunoSEQ multiplex PCR; TCRdb stores in-frame clones only, minus some. The sample carries some 45,000 clones, almost 95% recorded once. Sequencing was done on a sample of peripheral blood. Every receptor here comes from a man aged 45-65 years with active COVID-19.

The rearrangement joins TRBV2 to TRBJ2-1; 10 nucleotides match TRBD2. The trim removed 4 bases at V and 8 bases at J, leaving 8 bases unmatched. The germline V gene has CDR1 SNHLY and CDR2 FYNNEI. This CDR3 comprises 15 residues. The CDR3 nucleotides read TGTGCCAGCAGTGGGGGCGGGACTAGCGCCGATGAGCAGTTCTTC. Its translation: CASSGGGTSADEQFF.

The genes are TRBV6-6 and TRBJ2-1, with D perhaps matching TRBD2 (5 bases). V shed 0 bases and J shed 0 bases, with 9 bases lying between them. CDR1 is MNHNY and CDR2 is SVGAGI in the germline V gene (reference sequence). The CDR3 spans 16 residues. In nucleotides, the CDR3 is TGTGCCAGCAGTTACTCGGCCGCGGGCTCCTACAATGAGCAGTTCTTC. Translation: CASSYSAAGSYNEQFF.

The chain recombines TRBV7-3 with TRBJ2-3, with D unclear. Per the germline V gene, CDR1 is SGHTA and CDR2 is FQGTGA. The CDR3 contains 14 residues. Deletions cut 5 bases from V and 3 bases from J, with 12 bases between. This CDR3 reads CASSLEAVTDTQYF. As DNA, the CDR3 is TGTGCCAGCAGCCTAGAGGCGGTTACAGATACGCAGTATTTT.

V and J are TRBV6-5 and TRBJ2-7; 7 bases match TRBD2. The CDR3 loop spans 13 amino acids. Losses at the gene ends were 7 bases for V and 2 bases for J; bases not matched to a gene: 5. Germline CDR1 reads MNHEY; CDR2 reads SVGAGI. The CDR3 loop reads CASTRGGAYEQYF. The DNA of the CDR3 is TGTGCCAGCACCCGGGGAGGGGCCTACGAGCAGTACTTC.

The J gene is TRBJ2-2, the V gene TRBV11-1; 10 bases match TRBD2. V shed 4 bases and J 1 base; nucleotides not matched to a gene: 3. CDR1 and CDR2 (germline): SGHAT, FQDESV (reference sequence). This CDR3 spans 16 amino acids. CDR3 protein: CASSSRTSGNTGELFF. The CDR3 coding sequence is TGTGCCAGCAGCTCTAGGACTAGCGGGAACACCGGGGAGCTGTTTTTT.

The chain recombines TRBV28 with TRBJ2-3; weak D call: TRBD1 (6 bases). CDR3 length: 15 amino acids. Germline V gene lookup returns CDR1 MDHEN and CDR2 SYDVKM. Trimming took off 6 bases at V and 0 bases at J, with 13 bases between the two ends. CDR3 protein: CASSGVGASTDTQYF. Here the CDR3 DNA reads TGTGCCAGCAGCGGTGTGGGGGCAAGCACAGATACGCAGTATTTT.

This clone was recorded only once. The chain combines TRBV11-2 with TRBJ2-3; 8 bases are a match to TRBD2. The CDR3 is 12 amino acids. Germline V gives CDR1 SGHAT, CDR2 FQNNGV. Germline trimming cut 4 bases from V and 11 bases from J; bases unmatched to any gene: 5. The DNA of the CDR3 is TGTGCCAGCAGCTCAGGACTAGCCCTGCAGTATTTT. It yields the protein CASSSGLALQYF.

This chain links TRBV28 with TRBJ1-4, with TRBD1 matching over 7 bases. The CDR3 length is 15 residues. Germline V gene sequence: CDR1 MDHEN, CDR2 SYDVKM. The V segment lost 6 bases and the J segment 4 bases; nucleotides outside the gene matches: 8. CDR3 DNA: TGTGCCAGCAGACCCGACAGGGAGGATAATGAAAAACTGTTTTTT. Amino acids: CASRPDREDNEKLFF.

The chain has TRBV28 and TRBJ2-7; TRBD1 matches at 9 bases. In germline, CDR1 is MDHEN, CDR2 SYDVKM. V was pared by 6 bases and J by 2 bases, with 11 bases of the junction left unmatched. The CDR3 contains 16 residues. CDR3 DNA sequence: TGTGCCAGCAGATCCCCGGGACAGGGTATTGCCTACGAGCAGTACTTC. Protein product: CASRSPGQGIAYEQYF.

The CDR3 spells CASSLRRAGDGYTF. The CDR3 bases are TGTGCCAGCAGTCTACGGCGAGCAGGGGATGGCTACACCTTC. This sequence joins TRBV28 and TRBJ1-2; D possibly corresponds to TRBD1 (6 bases). Germline lookup yields CDR1 MDHEN and CDR2 SYDVKM. Trimming took 5 bases from V and 6 from J, leaving 16 bases between them. CDR3 length: 14 amino acids.

There are a few counts of this clone. The chain has TRBV28 and TRBJ2-7; unclear D gene. V shed 2 bases and J shed 6 bases, with 11 bases lying between them. Germline CDR1 and CDR2: MDHEN and SYDVKM. The CDR3 runs 13 residues. CDR3 DNA: TGTGCCAGCAGTTTAGGCAGGTTTCTCGAGCAGTACTTC. Protein product: CASSLGRFLEQYF.

This clone has just one count. This chain uses TRBV4-1 with TRBJ2-7; D not resolved. Germline V gene sequence: CDR1 MGHRA, CDR2 YSYEKL. The ends were cut back, 1 base at V and 4 bases at J, with 14 bases in the middle. CDR3 length: 15 residues. CDR3 nucleotides: TGCGCCAGCAGCCAAGTGGTCCTGACGGAGTACGAGCAGTACTTC. Translating gives CASSQVVLTEYEQYF.

The chain is built from TRBV6-6 and TRBJ2-3; no clear D gene. The CDR3 is 11 amino acids. V lost 7 bases and J lost 2, with 4 bases in between. CDR1 and CDR2 (germline): MNHNY, SVGAGI (reference sequence). CDR3 loop: CASTYTDTQYF. In nucleotides, the CDR3 is TGTGCCAGCACCTACACAGATACGCAGTATTTT.

The J gene is TRBJ2-3, the V gene TRBV28; 12 positions match TRBD2. The trim removed 3 bases at V and 0 bases at J, leaving 10 bases unmatched. CDR1 and CDR2 from the germline V gene are MDHEN and SYDVKM. This CDR3 comprises 19 residues. Written as DNA, the CDR3 is TGTGCCAGCAGTTTCCCGACGACTAGCGGGGGCCCTAGCACAGATACGCAGTATTTT. Residues: CASSFPTTSGGPSTDTQYF.

The J gene is TRBJ2-7, the V gene TRBV24-1, with 7 bases fitting TRBD1. With 4 bases clipped from V and 6 bases from J, the junction kept 2 bases outside the gene matches. Per germline, CDR1 KGHDR and CDR2 SFDVKD. The CDR3 contains 12 residues. The CDR3 nucleotides read TGTGCCACCAGTGACTACAGGGGCGAGCAGTACTTC. This gives the protein CATSDYRGEQYF.

The CDR3, as DNA: TGTGCCAGCTCACCGGCCAAGACCCAGTACTTC. Translated, it gives CASSPAKTQYF. This sequence joins TRBV18 and TRBJ2-5, with unresolved D. CDR1 KGHSH and CDR2 LQKENI come from the germline V gene. The length of the CDR3 is 11 residues. The V end was cut by 3 bases, the J end by 6 bases, with 5 bases between.

The rearrangement uses TRBV30 and TRBJ2-7; 7 nucleotides align to TRBD2. With V trimmed by 4 bases and J by 2 bases, 5 bases remained unmatched. CDR3 length equals 13 residues. Germline CDR1 and CDR2: GTSNPN and SVGIG (reference sequence). As DNA, the CDR3 is TGTGCCTGGAACGGGGCGGGGGCCTACGAGCAGTACTTC. Amino acids: CAWNGAGAYEQYF.